This T cell receptor (beta chain) emerged from a study of blood T cells in healthy people across ages. A second 7 to 11 cycle PCR used barcoded and J-beta primers. TCRdb passed the 5' RACE reads through MiXCR, listing each CDR3 protein once. The sample carries fewer than 700,000 distinct CDR3 sequences, around half recorded once. Total RNA amounts of at least 5 micrograms were extracted per sample. The CDR3 has 13 amino acids. V was cut by 5 bases and J by 0 bases, with 6 bases left in between. Germline CDR1 and CDR2: SGHTA and FQGNSA. Sample: blood. This clonotype was obtained from a man older than 75 in good health. This sequence joins TRBV7-2 and TRBJ2-3; D unclear. CDR3 region: CASSHPSTDTQYF. In nucleotides, the CDR3 is TGTGCCAGCAGCCATCCTAGCACAGATACGCAGTATTTT.